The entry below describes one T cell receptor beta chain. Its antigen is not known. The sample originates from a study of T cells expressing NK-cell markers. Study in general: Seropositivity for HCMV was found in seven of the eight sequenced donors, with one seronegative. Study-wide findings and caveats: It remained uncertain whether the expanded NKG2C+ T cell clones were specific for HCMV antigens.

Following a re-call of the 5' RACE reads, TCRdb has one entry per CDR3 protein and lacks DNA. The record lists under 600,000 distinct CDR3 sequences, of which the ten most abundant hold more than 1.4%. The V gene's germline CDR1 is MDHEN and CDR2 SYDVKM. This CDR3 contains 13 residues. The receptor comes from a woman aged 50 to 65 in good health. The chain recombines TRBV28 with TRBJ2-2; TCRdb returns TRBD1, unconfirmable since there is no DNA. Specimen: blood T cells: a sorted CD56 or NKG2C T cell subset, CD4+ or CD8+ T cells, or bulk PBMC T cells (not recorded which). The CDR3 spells CASTGGVTGELFF.